These T cell receptor beta chains were read from a single sample in a study of PD-1 blockade in mismatch repair-deficient tumors. Clones were read by immunoSEQ multiplex PCR, and TCRdb kept only the in-frame ones, dropping some. Of 60,000 to 75,000 clones in the sample, approximately 89% were seen once. The input for sequencing was peripheral blood, taken 52 weeks after starting pembrolizumab. The receptors here all came from an adult with mismatch repair-deficient cancer. The CDR3 runs from the conserved cysteine through the conserved F or W. D genes are given only for firm matches. The size of a clone is reported for some rows only, either as once, few or many, or as a class for expanded clones.

d_gene	v_gene	abundance	j_gene	CDR3nt	CDR3aa
.	TRBV9	.	TRBJ2-5	TGTGCCAGCAGCGTCGCGGGGAGCGGGCAAGAGACCCAGTACTTC	CASSVAGSGQETQYF
.	TRBV5-4	.	TRBJ2-7	TGTGCCAGCAGCGGAGGACAGTCCTCTTATTCCCCTTACGAGCAGTACTTC	CASSGGQSSYSPYEQYF
TRBD2	TRBV2	.	TRBJ2-7	TGTGCCAGCAACCCGGGACTAGCGGGTTCCGAGCAGTACTTC	CASNPGLAGSEQYF
.	TRBV28	.	TRBJ1-5	TGTGCCAGCATCCCAGGGGGCAATCAGCCCCAGCATTTT	CASIPGGNQPQHF
TRBD2	TRBV5-1	.	TRBJ2-1	TGCGCCAGCAGCTTGGTGCCTAGCGGGAGGGTGGCCAATGAGCAGTTCTTC	CASSLVPSGRVANEQFF
TRBD2	TRBV27	.	TRBJ2-1	TGTGCCAGCAGCCCCACCCTAGCGGGTGCCTCCTACAATGAGCAGTTCTTC	CASSPTLAGASYNEQFF
TRBD2	TRBV5-1	.	TRBJ2-2	TGCGCCAGCAGCGCGCGGAGGGGAAATAGCGGGAGGGCCTTCGGGGAGCTGTTTTTT	CASSARRGNSGRAFGELFF
.	TRBV28	.	TRBJ2-7	TGTGCCAGCAGTTTATTGGGGCGGACCTACGAGCAGTACTTC	CASSLLGRTYEQYF
TRBD2	TRBV7-3	.	TRBJ2-7	TGTGCCAGCAGCTTGTTCTACGTAGCGGGTGAGAGCTCCTACGAGCAGTACTTC	CASSLFYVAGESSYEQYF
.	TRBV6-6	few	TRBJ2-3	TGTGCCAGCGGAGTACCGGGCCTCAGGGGTACGCAGTATTTT	CASGVPGLRGTQYF
.	TRBV4-1	.	TRBJ1-1	TGCGCCAGCAGCCACCCGACAGACTCGGACACTGAAGCTTTCTTT	CASSHPTDSDTEAFF
TRBD2	TRBV7-9	once	TRBJ2-1	TGTGCCAGCAGTACTAGCGGGAGGGCAAATGAGCAGTTCTTC	CASSTSGRANEQFF